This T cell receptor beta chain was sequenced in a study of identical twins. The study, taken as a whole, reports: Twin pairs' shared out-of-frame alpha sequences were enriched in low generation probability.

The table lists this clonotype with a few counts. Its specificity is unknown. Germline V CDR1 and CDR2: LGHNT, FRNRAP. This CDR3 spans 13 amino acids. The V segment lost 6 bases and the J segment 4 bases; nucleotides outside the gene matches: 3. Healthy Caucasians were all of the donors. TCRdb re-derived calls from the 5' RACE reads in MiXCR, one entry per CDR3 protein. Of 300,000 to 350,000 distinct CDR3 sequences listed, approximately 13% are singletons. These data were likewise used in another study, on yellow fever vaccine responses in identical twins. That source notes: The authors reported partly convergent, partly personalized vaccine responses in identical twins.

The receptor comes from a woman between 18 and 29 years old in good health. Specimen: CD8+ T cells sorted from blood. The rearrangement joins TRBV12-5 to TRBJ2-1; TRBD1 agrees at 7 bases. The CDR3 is CASGTDRYNEQFF. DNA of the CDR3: TGTGCTAGTGGCACGGACAGGTACAATGAGCAGTTCTTC.